The clone carrying this T cell receptor beta chain has just a few counts. Its antigen is unidentified. This CDR3 has 15 amino acids. The germline V gene has CDR1 SGHAT and CDR2 FQNNGV. V was cut by 1 base and J by 6 bases, with 12 bases left in between. The data belong to a study of glioma-infiltrating T cells. The iRepertoire nested amplicon-rescue multiplex PCR amplified TCR alpha and beta CDR3s from RNA. Via MiXCR, TCRdb re-called the multiplex PCR reads, giving one row per CDR3 protein. The data contain approximately 190,000 distinct CDR3 sequences, approximately 30% of them singletons. Study-wide results and limits: Very few CDR3 sequences were shared between tissue and blood.

The specimen was glioma tissue, nonneoplastic brain tissue, or PBMCs (not recorded which). The clonotype comes from a human donor with low-grade glioma or glioblastoma, undergoing nonglioma brain surgery, or in good health (not recorded which). V is TRBV11-2 and J is TRBJ2-2; D remains unclear. The CDR3 is CASSLVLSVAGELFF. For the CDR3, the DNA is TGTGCCAGCAGCTTAGTATTGAGTGTTGCCGGGGAGCTGTTTTTT.